This entry lists 8 T cell receptor beta chains sequenced from one sample in a study of long-term antiretroviral therapy in people with HIV. An immunoSEQ assay, version v3.0, was performed at survey level. Method: immunoSEQ multiplex PCR; TCRdb's copy keeps in-frame clones and lacks some. The sample lists tens of thousands of clones, 80% to 90% occurring once. The sequenced sample was unsorted PBMCs, obtained 3 years after starting antiretroviral therapy. The origin of the receptors is a middle-aged man with HIV.

This clone was detected only a few times. V usage is TRBV18 and J usage is TRBJ1-5; D is undetermined. Germline assignment: CDR1 KGHSH and CDR2 LQKENI. V was clipped by 6 bases and J by 0 bases, with 9 bases between them. This CDR3 comprises 14 residues. Here the CDR3 reads CASSRTDSNQPQHF. In DNA form, the CDR3 reads TGTGCCAGCTCTAGGACGGATAGCAATCAGCCCCAGCATTTT.

V and J are TRBV7-2 and TRBJ2-1; 10 positions match TRBD2. J was trimmed by 9 bases and V by 0 bases; bases with no gene match: 8. Germline V gives CDR1 SGHTA, CDR2 FQGNSA. The CDR3 is made up of 16 amino acids. Here the CDR3 reads CASSLANLAGDGEQFF. CDR3 in DNA: TGTGCCAGCAGCTTAGCCAATCTAGCGGGAGACGGTGAGCAGTTCTTC. The variable domain in full, completed from reference TRBV7-2 and TRBJ2-1, reads GAGVSQSPSNKVTEKGKDVELRCDPISGHTALYWYRQSLGQGLEFLIYFQGNSAPDKSGLPSDRFSAERTGGSVSTLTIQRTQQEDSAVYLCASSLANLAGDGEQFFGPGTRLTVL.

This chain joins TRBV19 and TRBJ2-2; TRBD1 matches 7 bases. The J segment lost 0 bases and the V segment lost 3 bases, leaving 1 base of the junction unmatched. The length of the CDR3 is 15 residues. CDR1 and CDR2 (germline): LNHDA, SQIVND (reference sequence). In DNA, the CDR3 is TGTGCCAGTAGTATCGGGACAGCGAACACCGGGGAGCTGTTTTTT. This encodes CASSIGTANTGELFF.

CDR3 amino acids: CASSPGTGTNYGYTF. In nucleotides, the CDR3 is TGCGCCAGCAGCCCGGGGACAGGTACTAACTATGGCTACACCTTC. The V call is TRBV5-1, the J call TRBJ1-2; TRBD1 aligns across 8 bases. The CDR3 contains 15 residues. Germline-derived CDR1 and CDR2 are SGHRS and YFSETQ. Losses at the gene ends were 4 bases for V and 0 bases for J; bases not matched to a gene: 5.

DNA of the CDR3: TGTGCCAGCAGCCCCGCTATCCTCCGCACAGATACGCAGTATTTT. As protein: CASSPAILRTDTQYF. This chain connects TRBV7-8 to TRBJ2-3; D unresolved. Between the trimmed V and J ends, which lost 5 bases and 1 base, there was a span of 13 bases. From germline, CDR1 is SGHVS and CDR2 FQNEAQ. This CDR3 spans 15 amino acids.

The chain couples TRBV10-3 to TRBJ2-7, with 7 bases aligning to TRBD2. V was clipped by 3 bases and J by 0 bases; unmatched bases: 2. The CDR3 is 14 amino acids. CDR1 is ENHRY and CDR2 is SYGVKD in the germline V gene. The CDR3 reads CAISDRTSSYEQYF. CDR3 bases: TGTGCCATCAGTGACAGGACTAGCTCCTACGAGCAGTACTTC.

This chain links TRBV2 with TRBJ2-1; D gene unclear. The CDR3 covers 13 residues. Germline-derived CDR1 and CDR2 are SNHLY and FYNNEI. Trimming removed 9 bases at V and 8 bases at J, with 17 bases between. The CDR3 DNA follows: TGTGCCAGTCTTTTCCCCGTGGCGGATGAGCAGTTCTTC. It is translated as CASLFPVADEQFF.

V gene TRBV29-1 combines with J gene TRBJ1-1; D possibly corresponds to TRBD1 (6 bases). Germline V gene lookup returns CDR1 SQVTM and CDR2 ANQGSEA. The CDR3 totals 16 residues. Between the trimmed V and J ends, which lost 6 bases and 1 base, there was a span of 21 bases. The DNA of the CDR3 is TGCAGCGTCCAAGGGGCGGGGGCCTCCCAGAACACTGAAGCTTTCTTT. Protein product: CSVQGAGASQNTEAFF.